The text below deals with one T cell receptor beta chain. This specimen belongs to a study of blood T cell repertoires in COVID-19. Study-level background: The United States, Italy and Spain provided the acute and convalescent COVID-19 samples. The analysed material was cDNA or gDNA that came from T cells, B-cell-depleted T cells, or PBMCs.

This CDR3 has 15 residues. After removal of 3 bases from V and 0 bases from J, the junction contained 4 bases not matched to a gene. Per the germline V gene, CDR1 is SGHRS and CDR2 is YFSETQ. As processed by the authors: Nucleated cell counts were estimated from reference gene primer amplification. This table comes from immunoSEQ multiplex PCR, and its TCRdb copy is limited to in-frame clones, with some not included. V and J calls and clone size are as listed in that table; D and trimming were resolved from the DNA. The sample includes some 200,000 clones, 70% to 90% of them seen just once. What was sequenced was peripheral blood. The chain recombines TRBV5-1 with TRBJ1-1; TRBD1 agrees at 8 bases. The origin of this receptor is a woman over 75 with acute or convalescent COVID-19. The CDR3 loop reads CASSSGQGLNTEAFF. Written as DNA, the CDR3 is TGCGCCAGCAGCTCCGGACAGGGATTGAACACTGAAGCTTTCTTT.